These 23 T cell receptor beta chains originate from one sample sequenced in a study of T-cell memory formation after mild COVID-19. TCRdb re-analysed the 5' RACE reads in MiXCR, keeping a single row per CDR3 protein. The sample includes just under 550,000 distinct CDR3 sequences, about a fifth of them seen just once. Sequencing used PBMCs or a T cell subset sorted from them (not recorded which). These receptors were obtained from an adult woman who had mild COVID-19 (a few samples of this study predate the infection). Cell type and time point are not known.

The chain carries TRBV5-6 and TRBJ2-1; no clear D. The CDR3 covers 11 residues. CDR1 and CDR2 (germline): SGHDT, YYEEEE. Trimming shortened V by 4 bases and J by 7 bases, and 6 bases separated the two germline ends. CDR3 region: CASSVVNEQFF. The CDR3 region has the DNA TGTGCCAGCAGCGTTGTGAATGAGCAGTTCTTC.

V and J are TRBV5-1 and TRBJ2-1, with TRBD2 matching over 11 bases. The germline gives CDR1 SGHRS, CDR2 YFSETQ. V shed 0 bases and J 10 bases; nucleotides not matched to a gene: 6. The CDR3 has 15 residues. Here the CDR3 DNA reads TGCGCCAGCAGCTTGGTAGCGGGGGGGCCTCAAGAGCAGTTCTTC. Translating gives CASSLVAGGPQEQFF.

This clonotype was observed many times. The chain links TRBV12-3 or TRBV12-4 to TRBJ1-1; D uncertain. V lost 10 bases and J 3 bases, leaving 15 bases between the germline ends. This CDR3 region has 13 residues. CDR3 sequence reads: CATRRAGYTEAFF. DNA of the CDR3: TGTGCCACCAGGAGGGCGGGGTACACTGAAGCTTTCTTT.

In its sample, this clonotype was seen a few times. Here the CDR3 DNA reads TGTGCCACCAGTGACCCCACTAGCGGGTCAGATACGCAGTATTTT. This gives the protein CATSDPTSGSDTQYF. V gene TRBV24-1 combines with J gene TRBJ2-3; 9 nucleotides match TRBD2. The CDR3 contains 15 residues. Germline CDR1 and CDR2: KGHDR and SFDVKD. The J segment lost 4 bases and the V segment lost 4 bases, leaving 5 bases of the junction unmatched.

The chain recombines TRBV20-1 with TRBJ2-3, with 8 bases aligning to TRBD2. The V segment lost 5 bases and the J segment 6 bases; nucleotides outside the gene matches: 13. Germline values: CDR1 DFQATT, CDR2 SNEGSKA (reference sequence). The CDR3 is made up of 15 amino acids. Here the CDR3 reads CSAEIPIGLADTQYF. In nucleotides, the CDR3 is TGCAGTGCTGAGATTCCGATAGGACTAGCTGATACGCAGTATTTT.

This clonotype was seen a few times. CDR3 loop: CASSTAQGIGDTQYF. The DNA for the CDR3 is TGTGCCAGCAGCACCGCTCAGGGAATCGGAGATACGCAGTATTTT. The chain uses TRBV3-1 and TRBJ2-3; a possible D gene is TRBD1 (5 bases). CDR1 is LGHDT and CDR2 is YNNKEL in the germline V gene (reference sequence). Trimming took 5 bases from V and 5 from J, leaving 17 bases between them. This CDR3 spans 15 amino acids.

The chain couples TRBV20-1 to TRBJ2-5; perhaps D is TRBD1 or TRBD2 (5 bases each). CDR1 is DFQATT and CDR2 is SNEGSKA in the germline V gene (reference sequence). CDR3 size: 16 residues. V shed 1 base and J shed 4 bases, with 19 bases lying between them. The CDR3 bases are TGCAGTGCTAGAGGGTGGGTCTGGGACCCTAGAGAGACCCAGTACTTC. Translation: CSARGWVWDPRETQYF.

This clonotype was seen more than once but under ten times. The chain joins TRBV6-2 or TRBV6-3 to TRBJ2-3; 13 bases match TRBD2. Germline values: CDR1 MNHEY, CDR2 SVGEGT. Trimming took 11 bases from V and 4 from J; bases not matched to a gene: 9. The CDR3 consists of 15 residues. CDR3 amino acids: CAVRGGLAGPDTQYF. The CDR3 region has the DNA TGTGCCGTCCGGGGGGGACTAGCGGGACCAGATACGCAGTATTTT.

V and J are TRBV5-1 and TRBJ2-1, with 8 positions matching TRBD2. This CDR3 is 14 amino acids long. J was trimmed by 7 bases and V by 2 bases; bases with no gene match: 5. Germline V CDR1 and CDR2: SGHRS, YFSETQ. The CDR3 region is CASSLTASGNEQFF. CDR3 nucleotide sequence: TGCGCCAGCAGCTTAACAGCTAGCGGGAATGAGCAGTTCTTC.

This chain joins TRBV20-1 and TRBJ2-3, with a possible D match to TRBD2 (5 bases). The CDR3 contains 12 residues. The germline gives CDR1 DFQATT, CDR2 SNEGSKA (reference sequence). V was pared by 0 bases and J by 11 bases, with 12 bases between. This chain's CDR3 is CSAREDSLKQYF. For the CDR3, the DNA is TGCAGTGCTAGAGAGGACTCCCTTAAGCAGTATTTT.

The J gene is TRBJ2-3, the V gene TRBV27, with D perhaps matching TRBD2 (5 bases). V lost 6 bases, J lost 0 bases, and 13 bases lay in between. The germline gives CDR1 MNHEY, CDR2 SMNVEV (reference sequence). This CDR3 is built from 15 residues. The CDR3 region has the DNA TGTGCCAGCAGCTGGAGAGCGGCTAGCACAGATACGCAGTATTTT. Translation: CASSWRAASTDTQYF.

The V gene is TRBV9, the J gene TRBJ1-2; 8 bases line up with TRBD1. J lost 3 bases, V lost 0 bases, and 13 bases had no gene match. This CDR3 spans 18 amino acids. From germline, CDR1 is SGDLS and CDR2 YYNGEE. The CDR3 loop reads CASSVAISGQGLDYGYTF. As DNA, the CDR3 is TGTGCCAGCAGCGTAGCTATTAGTGGACAGGGACTCGACTATGGCTACACCTTC.

J is TRBJ2-7 and V is TRBV24-1; 8 bases fit TRBD1. The germline gives CDR1 KGHDR, CDR2 SFDVKD. V shed 4 bases, J shed 0 bases, and the junction held 7 bases outside the gene matches. There are 16 residues in the CDR3. This CDR3 is CATSDWTDRVSYEQYF. The CDR3 DNA is TGTGCCACCAGTGACTGGACGGACAGGGTCTCCTACGAGCAGTACTTC.

The chain joins TRBV6-5 to TRBJ2-1, with 13 bases matching TRBD2. Trimming at V came to 8 bases and at J to 4 bases, leaving 2 bases not matched to a gene. Germline V lookup: CDR1 MNHEY, CDR2 SVGAGI. The length of the CDR3 is 14 residues. CDR3 loop: CASWGLAGYNEQFF. In DNA form, the CDR3 reads TGTGCCAGCTGGGGACTAGCGGGGTACAATGAGCAGTTCTTC.

The chain recombines TRBV5-1 with TRBJ2-3; 11 bases are a match to TRBD1. The J segment lost 6 bases and the V segment lost 4 bases, leaving 7 bases of the junction unmatched. The CDR3 is 15 residues long. Per the germline V gene, CDR1 is SGHRS and CDR2 is YFSETQ. CDR3 residues: CASSPGQGARDTQYF. CDR3 nucleotide sequence: TGCGCCAGCAGCCCTGGACAGGGGGCGAGGGATACGCAGTATTTT.

The chain has TRBV5-6 and TRBJ2-5; TRBD1 might be the D (6 bases). V was pared by 3 bases and J by 3 bases, with 12 bases between. Per the germline V gene, CDR1 is SGHDT and CDR2 is YYEEEE. This CDR3 comprises 14 residues. As DNA, the CDR3 is TGTGCCAGCAGCTCCCTGACAGGAGAAGAGACCCAGTACTTC. Protein: CASSSLTGEETQYF.

The gene calls are TRBV24-1 and TRBJ2-1; possibly TRBD2 for D (6 bases). The V gene's germline CDR1 is KGHDR and CDR2 SFDVKD. This CDR3 comprises 13 residues. Trimming removed 7 bases from V and 5 bases from J, with 11 bases in between. CDR3 protein: CATSGSGNNEQFF. The DNA for the CDR3 is TGTGCCACCAGCGGGAGCGGCAACAATGAGCAGTTCTTC.

This clonotype occurred a few times. The chain joins TRBV6-5 to TRBJ2-2; a possible D gene is TRBD2 (6 bases). The germline V gene has CDR1 MNHEY and CDR2 SVGAGI. The germline V and J ends were trimmed by 0 bases and 7 bases, with 6 bases remaining between them. The CDR3 consists of 13 residues. The CDR3 sequence: CASSYSGGGELFF. The CDR3 coding sequence is TGTGCCAGCAGTTACTCCGGGGGCGGGGAGCTGTTTTTT.

This chain joins TRBV18 and TRBJ2-2; TRBD1 matches 7 bases. The CDR3 spans 15 residues. CDR1 is KGHSH and CDR2 is LQKENI in the germline V gene. The trim removed 5 bases at V and 1 base at J, leaving 4 bases unmatched. The CDR3 region has the DNA TGTGCCAGCTCAAGGGACAGAGAGAACACCGGGGAGCTGTTTTTT. Encoded protein: CASSRDRENTGELFF.

The V and J genes are TRBV11-2 and TRBJ2-7, with D unresolved. V shed 5 bases and J shed 7 bases, with 21 bases lying between them. The CDR3 covers 15 residues. In germline, CDR1 is SGHAT, CDR2 FQNNGV. The CDR3, as DNA: TGTGCCAGCAGCCAACAAGGCAGCCCTATGGGGGAGCAGTACTTC. It yields the protein CASSQQGSPMGEQYF.

The V and J genes are TRBV3-1 and TRBJ2-5; the D gene is possibly TRBD2 (5 bases). Germline-derived CDR1 and CDR2 are LGHDT and YNNKEL (reference sequence). The CDR3 contains 16 residues. V was trimmed by 0 bases and J by 4 bases, leaving 15 bases between them. CDR3 coding DNA: TGTGCCAGCAGCCAAGAAGGACTCCGAATCCGAGAGACCCAGTACTTC. It translates to CASSQEGLRIRETQYF.

The chain combines TRBV5-4 with TRBJ1-2, with D perhaps TRBD1 (5 bases). The germline V gene has CDR1 SGHNT and CDR2 YYREEE (reference sequence). Deletions cut 0 bases from V and 4 bases from J, with 16 bases between. The CDR3 runs 16 residues. Here the CDR3 DNA reads TGTGCCAGCAGCTTGGAAGCAGGGCTCGTTGCCTATGGCTACACCTTC. Encoded protein: CASSLEAGLVAYGYTF.

The chain links TRBV20-1 to TRBJ2-7; D is perhaps TRBD2 (6 bases). The V end lost 3 bases, the J end lost 1 base, and 10 bases lay between the germline ends. The CDR3 runs 13 residues. Germline CDR1 is DFQATT and CDR2 is SNEGSKA (reference sequence). Here the CDR3 reads CSASGGLSYEQYF. The CDR3 coding sequence is TGCAGTGCTAGCGGGGGTCTGTCCTACGAGCAGTACTTC.